The 2 T cell receptor beta chains presented below share a single source sample, sequenced in a study of T cell responses to AZD1222 COVID-19 vaccine. The data were produced by immunoSEQ multiplex PCR, yet TCRdb's version contains in-frame clones alone and is incomplete. Of 75,000 to 90,000 clones in the sample, approximately 85% are singletons; the top ten hold about 12%. The material was peripheral blood, obtained 28 days after the second AZD1222 dose. The receptors stem from an adult who received the AZD1222 COVID-19 vaccine.

The chain is built from TRBV10-3 and TRBJ2-5; TRBD1 matches at 7 bases. The CDR3 runs to 14 residues. In germline, CDR1 is ENHRY, CDR2 SYGVKD. V was clipped by 10 bases and J by 5 bases; unmatched bases: 13. This chain's CDR3 is CATNPQGSKETQYF. CDR3 sequence (DNA): TGTGCCACCAACCCACAGGGGTCGAAGGAGACCCAGTACTTC.

V and J are TRBV5-1 and TRBJ1-2; TRBD1 matches at 7 bases. The CDR3 has 15 residues. Germline CDR1 is SGHRS and CDR2 is YFSETQ. V lost 4 bases, J lost 1 base, and 7 bases stayed unmatched. CDR3 amino acids: CASSRGTDSNYGYTF. CDR3 DNA sequence: TGCGCCAGCAGCCGAGGGACAGATAGTAACTATGGCTACACCTTC.